These 18 T cell receptor beta chains were all obtained from the same sample, sequenced in a study of T-cell reconstitution after alpha-beta-depleted transplantation in children. The TCRbeta library incorporated unique molecular identifiers. TCRdb passed the PCR reads through MiXCR, listing each CDR3 protein once. This table has around 600,000 distinct CDR3 sequences, about 10% appearing once. The sequenced sample was PBMCs from the stem cell graft donor, obtained from the stem cell graft. These receptors were obtained from a human donor who donated a stem cell graft to a child with acute myeloid leukemia.

With respect to this clonotype: A read error is possible here, since a much larger clone lies one base away. The chain carries TRBV28 and TRBJ2-5; TRBD1 agrees at 9 bases. This CDR3 is 17 amino acids long. The germline V gene has CDR1 MDHEN and CDR2 SYDVKM. The CDR3 loop reads CASLNGIARDREETQCF. CDR3 nucleotides: TGTGCCAGCCTTAACGGTATAGCCCGGGACAGGGAGGAGACCCAGTGCTTC. The full variable domain, rest sourced from reference TRBV28 and TRBJ2-5, is DVKVTQSSRYLVKRTGEKVFLECVQDMDHENMFWYRQDPGLGLRLIYFSYDVKMKEKGDIPEGYSVSREKKERFSLILESASTNQTSMYLCASLNGIARDREETQCFGPGTRLLVL.

Details on this clonotype: A junction end diverges from the germline sequence, so it may reflect a read error. This chain links TRBV18 with TRBJ1-5; D gene ambiguous. This CDR3 region has 15 residues. Germline V gene sequence: CDR1 KGHSH, CDR2 LQKENI. Here the CDR3 reads CASSPDVSSNRPQHF. The CDR3 nucleotides are TGTGCCAGCTCACCGGACGTATCAAGCAATCGGCCCCAGCATTTT.

In the case of this clonotype: The junction shows a germline mismatch at one end, possibly a read error. This rearrangement joins TRBV20-1 to TRBJ2-7, with TRBD2 matching 9 bases. The CDR3 contains 11 residues. Germline V gene sequence: CDR1 DFQATT, CDR2 SNEGSKA (reference sequence). As DNA, the CDR3 is TGCAGTGCCCTGGGACTAGCCGCGAGTGAATTC. Its translation is CSALGLAASEF.

This clonotype was recorded a few times. The CDR3 bases are TGCGCCAGCAGCACGGGGGCGGAAACCGGGGAGCTGTTTTTT. Translation: CASSTGAETGELFF. This rearrangement joins TRBV5-1 to TRBJ2-2, with D perhaps TRBD1 or TRBD2 (6 bases each). The length of the CDR3 is 14 residues. Deletions cut 4 bases from V and 5 bases from J, with 12 bases between. CDR1 is SGHRS, CDR2 YFSETQ, per germline. Complete variable domain (other parts from reference TRBV5-1 and TRBJ2-2): KAGVTQTPRYLIKTRGQQVTLSCSPISGHRSVSWYQQTPGQGLQFLFEYFSETQRNKGNFPGRFSGRQFSNSRSEMNVSTLELGDSALYLCASSTGAETGELFFGEGSRLTVL.

This CDR3 reads CASSFIGMNTGELFF. As DNA, the CDR3 is TGTGCCAGCAGCTTTATCGGGATGAACACCGGGGAGCTGTTTTTT. The V gene is TRBV7-2, the J gene TRBJ2-2; weak D call: TRBD2 (5 bases). Trimming took off 3 bases at V and 1 base at J, with 9 bases between the two ends. The germline V gene has CDR1 SGHTA and CDR2 FQGNSA. This CDR3 is 15 amino acids long.

The rearrangement links TRBV30 to TRBJ2-5, with 7 bases aligning to TRBD1. The CDR3 spans 13 residues. The V segment lost 4 bases and the J segment 3 bases; nucleotides outside the gene matches: 5. Germline CDR1 and CDR2: GTSNPN and SVGIG (reference sequence). The CDR3 region is CAWTSTGKETQYF. CDR3 nucleotide sequence: TGTGCCTGGACCTCGACAGGGAAAGAGACCCAGTACTTC.

The V call is TRBV28, the J call TRBJ2-7; D might be TRBD1 or TRBD2, each matching 6 bases. Trimming pared 8 bases from V and 2 bases from J, leaving 13 bases between. The CDR3 consists of 13 residues. Germline V gene lookup returns CDR1 MDHEN and CDR2 SYDVKM. The CDR3 nucleotides read TGTGCCAGCGGGCCGGGGGCGGCCTACGAGCAGTACTTC. It codes for CASGPGAAYEQYF.

This chain uses TRBV5-1 with TRBJ2-6; D not certain. The CDR3 consists of 13 residues. CDR1 SGHRS and CDR2 YFSETQ come from the germline V gene. Trimming pared 4 bases from V and 3 bases from J, leaving 5 bases between. Written as DNA, the CDR3 is TGCGCCAGCAGCCCCAATGGGGCCAACGTCCTGACTTTC. Its translation is CASSPNGANVLTF.

Concerning this clonotype: One junction end disagrees with the germline gene, perhaps due to a read error. The chain combines TRBV30 with TRBJ2-7, with TRBD2 matching 8 bases. In germline, CDR1 is GTSNPN, CDR2 SVGIG (reference sequence). This CDR3 region has 12 residues. The CDR3 loop reads CAWSPGTSLIFF. In nucleotides, the CDR3 is TGTGCCTGGAGTCCCGGGACTAGTTTAATCTTCTTC.

This clonotype was seen repeatedly, ten times or more. The chain combines TRBV27 with TRBJ2-1; D remains unclear. The germline V and J ends were trimmed by 0 bases and 7 bases, with 10 bases remaining between them. Per germline, CDR1 MNHEY and CDR2 SMNVEV (reference sequence). The CDR3 loop spans 14 amino acids. This CDR3 reads CASSLSVQTNEQFF. The CDR3, as DNA: TGTGCCAGCAGTTTATCGGTACAGACGAATGAGCAGTTCTTC.

This clonotype has only a few counts. This sequence joins TRBV20-1 and TRBJ2-1; D might be TRBD1 or TRBD2, each matching 5 bases. The CDR3 contains 17 residues. V was trimmed by 3 bases and J by 6 bases, leaving 24 bases between them. Germline values: CDR1 DFQATT, CDR2 SNEGSKA (reference sequence). The CDR3 loop is CSARGLALSRDFNEQFF. The CDR3 DNA reads TGCAGTGCTAGGGGGCTAGCCCTTAGCCGCGACTTCAATGAGCAGTTCTTC.

The chain is built from TRBV6-2 or TRBV6-3 and TRBJ2-7, with TRBD2 matching 8 bases. J lost 7 bases, V lost 6 bases, and 14 bases had no gene match. Germline CDR1 and CDR2: MNHEY and SVGEGT. The CDR3 covers 15 residues. The CDR3 sequence: CASRTTGTRLSEQYF. DNA for the CDR3: TGTGCCAGCAGGACTACCGGGACTAGATTGAGTGAGCAGTACTTC.

The sample holds many counts of this clonotype. The chain recombines TRBV7-6 with TRBJ2-3, with 9 bases lining up with TRBD1. CDR1 and CDR2 (germline): SGHVS, FNYEAQ. The J segment lost 2 bases and the V segment lost 1 base, leaving 10 bases of the junction unmatched. The CDR3 runs to 18 residues. CDR3 nucleotides: TGTGCCAGCAGCTTAGGAGTCTGGACAGGGGATTCCACAGATACGCAGTATTTT. As protein: CASSLGVWTGDSTDTQYF.

This clonotype was seen only a few times. V and J are TRBV9 and TRBJ1-3; D unresolved. Looked up from germline, CDR1 is SGDLS and CDR2 is YYNGEE. Trimming took 6 bases from V and 0 from J, leaving 13 bases between them. The CDR3 covers 15 residues. CDR3 in DNA: TGTGCCAGCACCCGGGAGGCCGCCTCTGGAAACACCATATATTTT. This sequence encodes CASTREAASGNTIYF.

The chain uses TRBV28 and TRBJ2-3; 12 bases line up with TRBD2. This CDR3 has 17 residues. V shed 7 bases, J shed 5 bases, and the junction held 13 bases outside the gene matches. Germline V gene sequence: CDR1 MDHEN, CDR2 SYDVKM. The chain's CDR3 is CASTIRPSGRAGDTQYF. The CDR3 DNA reads as TGTGCCAGCACTATAAGACCTAGCGGGAGGGCCGGAGATACGCAGTATTTT.

The chain recombines TRBV28 with TRBJ2-5; no clear D. Germline assignment: CDR1 MDHEN and CDR2 SYDVKM. V was trimmed by 3 bases and J by 1 base, leaving 15 bases between them. This CDR3 has 16 amino acids. The CDR3 is CASSLSEATSQETQYF. The CDR3 coding sequence is TGTGCCAGCAGTTTGTCCGAGGCAACGAGCCAAGAGACCCAGTACTTC.

The V and J genes are TRBV7-2 and TRBJ1-5; 9 bases are shared with TRBD1. CDR3 length: 16 amino acids. Germline trimming cut 5 bases from V and 1 base from J; bases unmatched to any gene: 6. The germline V gene has CDR1 SGHTA and CDR2 FQGNSA. The CDR3 here is CASSGPGTGSNQPQHF. CDR3 bases: TGTGCCAGCAGCGGACCCGGGACAGGGAGCAATCAGCCCCAGCATTTT.

The sample holds many counts of this clonotype. The chain has TRBV21-1 and TRBJ2-5; the DNA was not compared with TRBD2, the D call given in the table. TRBV21-1 is tagged as a pseudogene. CDR3 length: 14 residues. The CDR3 DNA is TGTGCCAGCAGCAAAGAGGAGGCACTCTCCACCCAGTACTTC. Its translation: CASSKEEALSTQYF.